The 18 T cell receptor beta chains below were found in one sample sequenced in a study of blood T cell repertoires in COVID-19. Sequencing was performed with immunoSEQ multiplex PCR; in TCRdb, only in-frame clones are kept and a portion is missing. The sample holds approximately 220,000 clones; 81% are singletons and the top ten take about 7.4%. Sequenced material: peripheral blood. The receptors come from a woman at least 80 years old with acute or convalescent COVID-19.

This clone was seen a handful of times. This sequence joins TRBV5-6 and TRBJ1-1, with 10 bases identical to TRBD1. From germline, CDR1 is SGHDT and CDR2 YYEEEE. V dropped 1 base and J dropped 3; count of bases not matched to a gene: 9. This CDR3 contains 17 residues. CDR3 in amino acids: CASSLFGTGVGDTEAFF. CDR3 DNA: TGTGCCAGCAGCTTGTTTGGGACAGGGGTGGGGGACACTGAAGCTTTCTTT.

This clone came up once. The chain employs TRBV6-5 and TRBJ2-1, with TRBD1 as a possible D gene (6 bases). Deletions cut 4 bases from V and 8 bases from J, with 12 bases between. The CDR3 is 13 residues long. Germline loops: CDR1 MNHEY, CDR2 SVGAGI. CDR3: CASSWTVRDEQFF. In DNA form, the CDR3 reads TGTGCCAGCAGTTGGACAGTGCGGGATGAGCAGTTCTTC.

The chain joins TRBV6-5 to TRBJ1-1; TRBD1 might be the D (5 bases). The germline CDR1 and CDR2 sequences are MNHEY and SVGAGI. Trimming took 8 bases from V and 4 from J, leaving 20 bases between them. This CDR3 is built from 15 residues. The CDR3, as DNA: TGTGCCAGCGAGGCAATAATGGGGGGGATCACTGAAGCTTTCTTT. It encodes CASEAIMGGITEAFF.

In nucleotides, the CDR3 is TGTGCCAGCAGCTTAGAGTGGACTCGAGGGATTCAGTACTTC. This translates into CASSLEWTRGIQYF. This chain uses TRBV7-2 with TRBJ2-4; possible D gene TRBD2, 5 bases. Germline V lookup: CDR1 SGHTA, CDR2 FQGNSA. There are 14 residues in the CDR3. Deletions cut 1 base from V and 10 bases from J, with 14 bases between. Using reference TRBV7-2 and TRBJ2-4 for the parts outside the CDR3, the full variable domain is GAGVSQSPSNKVTEKGKDVELRCDPISGHTALYWYRQSLGQGLEFLIYFQGNSAPDKSGLPSDRFSAERTGGSVSTLTIQRTQQEDSAVYLCASSLEWTRGIQYFGAGTRLSVL.

The rearrangement uses TRBV19 and TRBJ2-1; possible D gene TRBD2, 6 bases. The CDR3 is 15 amino acids. V lost 3 bases and J lost 8, with 17 bases in between. The V gene's germline CDR1 is LNHDA and CDR2 SQIVND (reference sequence). CDR3 DNA: TGTGCCAGTAGTATGATGGGACTCCCTGGGGATGAGCAGTTCTTC. Residues: CASSMMGLPGDEQFF. Full variable domain (outside the CDR3, taken from reference TRBV19 and TRBJ2-1): DGGITQSPKYLFRKEGQNVTLSCEQNLNHDAMYWYRQDPGQGLRLIYYSQIVNDFQKGDIAEGYSVSREKKESFPLTVTSAQKNPTAFYLCASSMMGLPGDEQFFGPGTRLTVL.

This chain joins TRBV6-1 and TRBJ1-5, with 9 bases matching TRBD1. This CDR3 is 19 amino acids long. The germline CDR1 and CDR2 sequences are MNHNS and SASEGT. Unmatched junction bases numbered 15, after V lost 1 base and J lost 5 bases. CDR3 nucleotide sequence: TGTGCCAGCAGTGAAGTTTGGGCGGGACAGGGTCGAATTGATCAGCCCCAGCATTTT. Amino acid sequence: CASSEVWAGQGRIDQPQHF.

The chain links TRBV18 to TRBJ1-5; no definite D call. Trimming removed 4 bases from V and 0 bases from J, with 7 bases in between. Looked up from germline, CDR1 is KGHSH and CDR2 is LQKENI. This CDR3 is built from 14 residues. The CDR3 nucleotides read TGTGCCAGCTCACAAGGAGTTAGCAATCAGCCCCAGCATTTT. It codes for CASSQGVSNQPQHF.

This chain joins TRBV12-3 or TRBV12-4 and TRBJ1-2; D remains unclear. The CDR3 consists of 12 residues. Trimming stripped 2 bases from V and 2 bases from J, with 3 bases between. The CDR3 DNA sequence: TGTGCCAGCAGTTTACGGAACTATGGCTACACCTTC. As protein: CASSLRNYGYTF.

The V call is TRBV7-2, the J call TRBJ1-3; tentatively, D is TRBD1 (6 bases). Germline V gene sequence: CDR1 SGHTA, CDR2 FQGNSA. This CDR3 contains 14 residues. The V end lost 2 bases, the J end lost 4 bases, and 9 bases lay between the germline ends. The CDR3 DNA reads TGTGCCAGCAGCTTACAAAGGGGGGGAAACACCATATATTTT. Its protein is CASSLQRGGNTIYF.

J is TRBJ2-2 and V is TRBV7-8; 7 nucleotides line up with TRBD2. Germline CDR1 is SGHVS and CDR2 is FQNEAQ. This CDR3 region has 16 residues. The junction had 10 bases not matched to a gene; V was cut back by 5 bases and J by 4 bases. CDR3 sequence reads: CASSRKTSTVTGELFF. CDR3 coding DNA: TGTGCCAGCAGCCGAAAGACTAGCACCGTCACCGGGGAGCTGTTTTTT.

The chain uses TRBV29-1 and TRBJ2-1; TRBD2 matches 8 bases. The CDR3 sequence is 13 residues long. Germline V gene data show CDR1 as SQVTM and CDR2 as ANQGSEA. V trimming: 7 bases; J trimming: 12 bases; junction bases outside the gene matches: 14. The CDR3 region has the DNA TGCAGCGCCCGGGAGGGTAGCGGGTTAGGGCAGTTCTTC. Protein sequence: CSAREGSGLGQFF.

The J gene is TRBJ2-7, the V gene TRBV19, with 7 positions matching TRBD1. Germline values: CDR1 LNHDA, CDR2 SQIVND (reference sequence). This CDR3 comprises 11 residues. The CDR3 region has the DNA TGTAGGGCAGGGGGCTCCTACGAGCAGTACTTC. Translating it yields CRAGGSYEQYF.

The rearrangement uses TRBV7-9 and TRBJ1-2; D is uncertain. CDR3 length: 12 residues. The V end was cut by 4 bases, the J end by 4 bases, with 7 bases between. Germline assignment: CDR1 SEHNR and CDR2 FQNEAQ (reference sequence). The CDR3 nucleotides read TGTGCCAGCAGCTCTCCGTCCTATGGCTACACCTTC. Its protein is CASSSPSYGYTF.

This sequence joins TRBV18 and TRBJ2-7; 9 nucleotides align to TRBD1. The CDR3 sequence is 14 residues long. V trimming: 3 bases; J trimming: 6 bases; junction bases outside the gene matches: 6. Looked up from germline, CDR1 is KGHSH and CDR2 is LQKENI. DNA for the CDR3: TGTGCCAGCTCACCCGGGACAGGGTTGAGCGAGCAGTACTTC. Its translation is CASSPGTGLSEQYF.

CDR3 protein: CASSFLSAAEAFF. Written as DNA, the CDR3 is TGTGCCAGCAGCTTTCTATCTGCCGCTGAAGCTTTCTTT. V usage is TRBV7-9 and J usage is TRBJ1-1; no firm D call. Germline CDR1 SEHNR, CDR2 FQNEAQ (reference sequence). V was cut by 3 bases and J by 6 bases, with 11 bases left in between. This CDR3 is built from 13 residues. Variable domain in full (rest from reference TRBV7-9 and TRBJ1-1): DTGVSQNPRHKITKRGQNVTFRCDPISEHNRLYWYRQTLGQGPEFLTYFQNEAQLEKSRLLSDRFSAERPKGSFSTLEIQRTEQGDSAMYLCASSFLSAAEAFFGQGTRLTVV.

This clone was detected only once. V usage is TRBV6-5 and J usage is TRBJ1-4, with 7 bases matching TRBD1. The length of the CDR3 is 14 residues. The V segment lost 4 bases and the J segment 3 bases; nucleotides outside the gene matches: 2. From germline, CDR1 is MNHEY and CDR2 SVGAGI. CDR3 DNA sequence: TGTGCCAGCAGTTCGACAGGGTCTAATGAAAAACTGTTTTTT. Its protein is CASSSTGSNEKLFF.

This clone has just a few counts. The rearrangement uses TRBV6-6 and TRBJ2-7; D possibly corresponds to TRBD1 (5 bases). The CDR3 contains 14 residues. V lost 4 bases and J 6 bases, leaving 16 bases between the germline ends. Germline CDR1 MNHNY, CDR2 SVGAGI (reference sequence). The CDR3 is CASSFQGGSGEQYF. In DNA form, the CDR3 reads TGTGCCAGCAGTTTTCAGGGTGGTTCGGGCGAGCAGTACTTC.

The CDR3 region is CASRLLAGVNTGELFF. As DNA, the CDR3 is TGTGCCAGCAGGTTGCTAGCGGGGGTAAACACCGGGGAGCTGTTTTTT. This sequence joins TRBV7-2 and TRBJ2-2; 10 nucleotides line up with TRBD2. The CDR3 length is 16 residues. Trimming took 6 bases from V and 2 from J; bases not matched to a gene: 6. CDR1 is SGHTA and CDR2 is FQGNSA in the germline V gene.